One and the same sample provided the 4 T cell receptor beta chains below, sequenced in a study of cytomegalovirus exposure and HLA in healthy donors. The primer mix had 60 Vbeta and 13 Jbeta primers. The method was immunoSEQ multiplex PCR; TCRdb's version includes in-frame clones alone and lacks a portion of them. This repertoire includes some 75,000 clones. Material: PBMCs. These receptors came from a boy younger than 18 in good health and CMV-seronegative.

The genes are TRBV7-9 and TRBJ1-5, with D tentatively TRBD1 (6 bases). Trimming took off 1 base at V and 4 bases at J, with 8 bases between the two ends. Germline V gene data show CDR1 as SEHNR and CDR2 as FQNEAQ (reference sequence). The CDR3 is 14 amino acids. The DNA for the CDR3 is TGTGCCAGCAGCTTAGGAACAGGGAATCAGCCCCAGCATTTT. It codes for CASSLGTGNQPQHF. Together with reference TRBV7-9 and TRBJ1-5, the CDR3 gives the full variable domain: DTGVSQNPRHKITKRGQNVTFRCDPISEHNRLYWYRQTLGQGPEFLTYFQNEAQLEKSRLLSDRFSAERPKGSFSTLEIQRTEQGDSAMYLCASSLGTGNQPQHFGDGTRLSIL.

This chain joins TRBV7-2 and TRBJ1-5, with D unresolved. Germline V gene lookup returns CDR1 SGHTA and CDR2 FQGNSA. CDR3 length: 15 residues. Trimming took off 5 bases at V and 0 bases at J, with 11 bases between the two ends. The CDR3 protein is CASSQTPYSNQPQHF. In DNA, the CDR3 is TGTGCCAGCAGCCAAACACCGTATAGCAATCAGCCCCAGCATTTT.

This sequence joins TRBV27 and TRBJ1-5; D is ambiguous. CDR3 length: 13 amino acids. Per germline, CDR1 MNHEY and CDR2 SMNVEV (reference sequence). V was cut by 4 bases and J by 1 base, with 5 bases left in between. CDR3 DNA: TGTGCCAGCAGTTCGAGGAGCAATCAGCCCCAGCATTTT. Translation: CASSSRSNQPQHF.

The chain couples TRBV9 to TRBJ1-2; the match to TRBD1 covers 7 bases. Germline values: CDR1 SGDLS, CDR2 YYNGEE. The V segment lost 3 bases and the J segment 5 bases; nucleotides outside the gene matches: 7. The CDR3 extends over 14 amino acids. The CDR3, as DNA: TGTGCCAGCAGCGCCACCGGGACAGAGTATGGCTACACCTTC. Amino acid sequence: CASSATGTEYGYTF.